This record looks at one T cell receptor beta chain sequence and its context. The data are from a study of shared clonotypes between healthy human individuals. Only in-frame clones appear in the TCRdb table, and some are missing; sequencing was by immunoSEQ multiplex PCR. The sample holds more than 450,000 clones, around 79% seen once. Adult Caucasians living in Nashville, Tennessee made up all of the donors. Sequencing input: PBMCs. This sequence was found in a woman in her 40s in good health. Some clones in this sample may be carry-over from other donors' samples.

In DNA, the CDR3 is TGCAGCGCCGTATCTACACGCAGCTCCTACAATGAGCAGTTCTTC. Translating it yields CSAVSTRSSYNEQFF. The V and J genes are TRBV29-1 and TRBJ2-1; no reliable D call. Germline CDR1 is SQVTM and CDR2 is ANQGSEA. V was pared by 7 bases and J by 0 bases, with 16 bases between. This CDR3 has 15 residues.